The next 20 T cell receptor beta chains were all read from a single sample in a study of shared clonotypes between healthy human individuals. Clones were sequenced by immunoSEQ multiplex PCR, and TCRdb holds only the in-frame ones, with some missing. The table shows a few million clones, with over 85% occurring only once. Sequencing was carried out using naive CD4+ T cells from PBMCs. Subset noted: CD45RA+ positively selected. All receptors come from a man aged 18-30 years in good health. Some clones in this sample may be carry-over from other donors' samples.

The chain combines TRBV5-1 with TRBJ2-1; TRBD2 matches 7 bases. The ends lost 7 bases at V and 4 bases at J; junction bases unmatched: 5. CDR1 and CDR2 from the germline V gene are SGHRS and YFSETQ. CDR3 length: 13 amino acids. The CDR3: CASLGEGYNEQFF. The CDR3, as DNA: TGCGCCAGCCTGGGGGAGGGGTACAATGAGCAGTTCTTC.

This clone was seen once. The V gene is TRBV9, the J gene TRBJ2-3; weak D call: TRBD2 (5 bases). The CDR3 length is 17 residues. V shed 5 bases and J shed 4 bases, with 23 bases lying between them. CDR1 and CDR2 (germline): SGDLS, YYNGEE. CDR3 nucleotide sequence: TGTGCCAGCAGTCGTTTTCACTGGGAGTCTTCCCCAGATACGCAGTATTTT. Translated: CASSRFHWESSPDTQYF.

Here the CDR3 reads CASSDSTPYGYTF. The CDR3 DNA is TGTGCCAGCAGTGACAGCACTCCCTATGGCTACACCTTC. V and J are TRBV2 and TRBJ1-2, with D hard to call. Germline V gene lookup returns CDR1 SNHLY and CDR2 FYNNEI. The CDR3 covers 13 residues. V lost 3 bases and J lost 4, with 9 bases in between.

A word on this clone: Additional DNA sequences in this sample encode the identical CDR3. V and J are TRBV5-4 and TRBJ2-5; D may be TRBD1 or TRBD2 (5 bases each). Germline V gene data show CDR1 as SGHNT and CDR2 as YYREEE (reference sequence). V was shortened by 4 bases and J by 3 bases, with 10 bases between the two germline ends. This CDR3 has 13 amino acids. CDR3 loop: CASSPGTEETQYF. CDR3 coding DNA: TGTGCCAGCAGCCCAGGGACGGAAGAGACCCAGTACTTC. The full variable domain, rest sourced from reference TRBV5-4 and TRBJ2-5, is ETGVTQSPTHLIKTRGQQVTLRCSSQSGHNTVSWYQQALGQGPQFIFQYYREEENGRGNFPPRFSGLQFPNYSSELNVNALELDDSALYLCASSPGTEETQYFGPGTRLLVL.

The CDR3 protein is CASSRIGPLYEQYF. CDR3 in DNA: TGTGCCAGCAGCAGGATTGGCCCCCTCTACGAGCAGTACTTC. The V call is TRBV5-5, the J call TRBJ2-7, with D hard to call. Trimming took 4 bases from V and 3 from J, leaving 14 bases between them. The V gene's germline CDR1 is SGHKS and CDR2 YYEKEE (reference sequence). This CDR3 is 14 amino acids long.

As DNA, the CDR3 is TGCGCCAGCAGTGAGTTCTGGGGCGAGACAGATACGCAGTATTTT. This translates into CASSEFWGETDTQYF. The V call is TRBV10-1, the J call TRBJ2-3; maybe TRBD1 (5 bases). This CDR3 is 15 amino acids long. The V gene's germline CDR1 is WNHNN and CDR2 SYGVQD (reference sequence). V lost 1 base to trimming and J lost 3 bases, with 11 bases between them.

This chain joins TRBV21-1 and TRBJ2-3; the DNA was not used to check the table's D call, TRBD2. TRBV21-1 is labeled a pseudogene. The CDR3 extends over 17 amino acids. The CDR3: CASRNPPAGHSTDTQYF. CDR3 coding DNA: TGTGCCAGCAGAAACCCCCCGGCGGGGCATAGCACAGATACGCAGTATTTT.

V and J are TRBV5-1 and TRBJ2-5; D possibly corresponds to TRBD2 (5 bases). The V end was cut by 3 bases, the J end by 5 bases, with 11 bases between. Germline CDR1 reads SGHRS; CDR2 reads YFSETQ. This CDR3 contains 13 residues. CDR3 in amino acids: CASSSVGEETQYF. CDR3 in DNA: TGCGCCAGCAGCTCGGTGGGAGAGGAGACCCAGTACTTC. The complete variable domain, with remaining parts taken from reference TRBV5-1 and TRBJ2-5, reads KAGVTQTPRYLIKTRGQQVTLSCSPISGHRSVSWYQQTPGQGLQFLFEYFSETQRNKGNFPGRFSGRQFSNSRSEMNVSTLELGDSALYLCASSSVGEETQYFGPGTRLLVL.

V is TRBV5-6 and J is TRBJ1-5; D may be TRBD1 (6 bases). CDR1 is SGHDT and CDR2 is YYEEEE in the germline V gene. Deletions cut 3 bases from V and 1 base from J, with 14 bases between. The CDR3 is made up of 16 amino acids. DNA of the CDR3: TGTGCCAGCAGCTCGATGGGGGCGCGAAGCAATCAGCCCCAGCATTTT. Protein product: CASSSMGARSNQPQHF.

The sample holds one count of this clone. V gene TRBV7-8 combines with J gene TRBJ2-2; D perhaps matches TRBD1 (5 bases). Looked up from germline, CDR1 is SGHVS and CDR2 is FQNEAQ. The germline V and J ends were trimmed by 5 bases and 1 base, with 8 bases remaining between them. CDR3 length: 14 residues. CDR3 nucleotide sequence: TGTGCCAGCAGCCGCACAGGGAACACCGGGGAGCTGTTTTTT. Translating gives CASSRTGNTGELFF.

The count of this clone is one. The chain employs TRBV28 and TRBJ2-7; 8 bases line up with TRBD1. The germline V gene encodes CDR1 MDHEN and CDR2 SYDVKM. The J segment lost 5 bases and the V segment lost 6 bases, leaving 9 bases of the junction unmatched. The CDR3 is 14 amino acids. The DNA for the CDR3 is TGTGCCAGCAGATACGACAGGGGAAGAGACGAGCAGTACTTC. This sequence encodes CASRYDRGRDEQYF.

V and J are TRBV7-7 and TRBJ2-1, with D perhaps TRBD2 (5 bases). V was shortened by 5 bases and J by 4 bases, with 15 bases between the two germline ends. CDR1 is SSHAT and CDR2 is FNYEAQ in the germline V gene (reference sequence). The CDR3 contains 15 residues. This CDR3 is CASSRAEAIYNEQFF. The CDR3 nucleotides are TGTGCCAGCAGCCGAGCGGAGGCGATATACAATGAGCAGTTCTTC.

The chain employs TRBV5-1 and TRBJ2-2, with a weak D call TRBD2 (5 bases). Germline V lookup: CDR1 SGHRS, CDR2 YFSETQ. Trimming left V 4 bases short and J 0 bases short, with 16 bases between. The CDR3 is 17 residues long. CDR3 loop: CASSITGETSNTGELFF. The CDR3 coding sequence is TGCGCCAGCAGCATTACCGGGGAAACCTCGAACACCGGGGAGCTGTTTTTT.

Comment on this clone: This specimen includes other DNA sequences encoding the same CDR3. The chain joins TRBV27 to TRBJ1-2; 9 bases align to TRBD1. There are 14 residues in the CDR3. V lost 2 bases to trimming and J lost 8 bases; unmatched junction nucleotides: 6. CDR1 is MNHEY and CDR2 is SMNVEV in the germline V gene (reference sequence). The CDR3 DNA sequence: TGTGCCAGCAGTTTACGGGACAGGGATTCGGGCTACACCTTC. Translation: CASSLRDRDSGYTF.

The rearrangement links TRBV5-1 to TRBJ2-2, with 10 bases that match TRBD1. Germline CDR1 SGHRS, CDR2 YFSETQ. The CDR3 extends over 16 amino acids. J lost 5 bases, V lost 4 bases, and 8 bases had no gene match. The DNA of the CDR3 is TGCGCCAGCAGCGCAGAGACAGGGGGCGTAACCGGGGAGCTGTTTTTT. Translated: CASSAETGGVTGELFF.

The rearrangement uses TRBV6-6 and TRBJ1-1; D possibly corresponds to TRBD1 (5 bases). V lost 4 bases to trimming and J lost 4 bases, with 16 bases between them. The CDR3 extends over 15 amino acids. CDR1 is MNHNY, CDR2 SVGAGI, per germline (reference sequence). DNA for the CDR3: TGTGCCAGCAGTTTCCCTCGGGGGGGTGGCACTGAAGCTTTCTTT. Its translation: CASSFPRGGGTEAFF.

The gene calls are TRBV7-2 and TRBJ1-2, with 8 bases matching TRBD1. CDR1 is SGHTA and CDR2 is FQGNSA in the germline V gene. The CDR3 is 13 amino acids. With 5 bases clipped from V and 7 bases from J, the junction kept 6 bases outside the gene matches. The CDR3 DNA follows: TGTGCCAGCAGCCTGGACAGGGCTTTTGGCTACACCTTC. This codes for CASSLDRAFGYTF. The whole variable domain, remainder taken from reference TRBV7-2 and TRBJ1-2, is GAGVSQSPSNKVTEKGKDVELRCDPISGHTALYWYRQSLGQGLEFLIYFQGNSAPDKSGLPSDRFSAERTGGSVSTLTIQRTQQEDSAVYLCASSLDRAFGYTFGSGTRLTVV.

This chain joins TRBV7-8 and TRBJ1-4; D unresolved. The germline CDR1 and CDR2 sequences are SGHVS and FQNEAQ. Trimming took off 5 bases at V and 8 bases at J, with 15 bases between the two ends. This CDR3 comprises 14 residues. The CDR3 DNA follows: TGTGCCAGCAGCCCAACCGTTCATGTCGAAAAACTGTTTTTT. Its protein is CASSPTVHVEKLFF.

The rearrangement uses TRBV7-6 and TRBJ1-4; possible D gene TRBD1, 5 bases. The CDR3 has 16 residues. V lost 1 base to trimming and J lost 2 bases, with 11 bases between them. In germline, CDR1 is SGHVS, CDR2 FNYEAQ. CDR3 in amino acids: CASSLDGRGTNEKLFF. In DNA, the CDR3 is TGTGCCAGCAGCTTAGACGGTCGGGGGACTAATGAAAAACTGTTTTTT.

V and J are TRBV21-1 and TRBJ1-5; the DNA was not used to check the table's D call, TRBD1. TRBV21-1 is deemed a pseudogene. This CDR3 is 20 amino acids long. DNA of the CDR3: TGTGCCAGCAGCGAAAAAGGACAGGGACAAACCGACTATAGCAATCAGCCCCAGCATTTT. As protein: CASSEKGQGQTDYSNQPQHF.